These T cell receptor beta chains were read from a single sample in a study of blood T cell repertoires in COVID-19. Generated by immunoSEQ multiplex PCR, the TCRdb table keeps only in-frame clones and is missing some. The sample gives 200,000 to 250,000 clones, approximately 84% of which show up once; around 5.7% is in the top ten. What was sequenced was peripheral blood. All receptors derive from a man older than 75 with acute or convalescent COVID-19. Each CDR3 is given with its conserved first and last residue. For some rows the clone size is stated as once, few or many, or as a class when expanded; others skip it.

- TRBJ1-5 TRBV11-3 CASSLDRDQPQHF
- TRBJ2-3 TRBV7-2 CASSLVGTSGSMDTQYF
- TRBJ1-5 TRBV6-2/TRBV6-3 CASSYIGVGQPQHF
- TRBJ2-7 TRBV3-1/TRBV3-2 CASSQLGRNEQYF
many TRBJ2-2 TRBV11-3 CASSTSGVDTGELFF
- TRBJ2-5 TRBV2 CASFLAEAGETQYF
- TRBJ2-7 TRBV28 CASSRTGGYEQYF
- TRBJ2-2 TRBV24-1 CATSDPRGLAGELFF
- TRBJ1-6 TRBV27 CASTPPVPYNSPLHF
- TRBJ2-7 TRBV27 CASSTPGGHEQYF
- TRBJ1-1 TRBV10-3 CAISDLGTVTEAFF
few TRBJ2-1 TRBV10-3 CAIRGTGGASSYNEQFF
- TRBJ2-3 TRBV10-3 CATGTSGGTDTQYF
- TRBJ1-2 TRBV19 CASTFRPDRGISYTF
few TRBJ2-1 TRBV10-1 CASSEGTSGSQNRQFF
- TRBJ2-7 TRBV4-1 CASSQDVVASGRGYEQYF
- TRBJ2-6 TRBV7-3 CASSLSPISGANVLTF
- TRBJ1-2 TRBV19 CASSTQGAFDYGYTF
- TRBJ2-3 TRBV4-1 CASSQGSGSVDTQYF
- TRBJ2-7 TRBV11-1 CASSFSSGYIYEQYF
- TRBJ2-1 TRBV29-1 CSVLLASLNEQFF
- TRBJ2-5 TRBV5-1 CASSQGLIQETQYF
- TRBJ1-1 TRBV27 CASSPAASNTEAFF
- TRBJ2-1 TRBV7-9 CASSQAASGIKQFF
- TRBJ1-2 TRBV6-1 CASSEDGRLGGYTF
- TRBJ2-7 TRBV7-2 CASSLGGQGRQYF
- TRBJ2-1 TRBV5-1 CASSLGSTSGNEQFF
- TRBJ2-3 TRBV7-3 CASSLMGARLDAQYF
- TRBJ2-7 TRBV28 CASSSWTGSSEQYF
- TRBJ1-4 TRBV19 CASSISGTGNEKLFF
once TRBJ2-7 TRBV10-3 CAISGQPSSYEQYF
once TRBJ2-1 TRBV7-2 CASSLGPGAGNEQFF
- TRBJ1-2 TRBV27 CASSLSHRDPYGYTF
- TRBJ1-2 TRBV6-5 CASSTPGQGTYGYTF
- TRBJ2-5 TRBV7-2 CASSLAPGLAGPPRPQETQYF
- TRBJ1-2 TRBV19 CASSTTGGANYGYTF
- TRBJ2-3 TRBV5-1 CASSTSASTDTQYF
- TRBJ1-5 TRBV5-5 CASSRTDEAPQHF
once TRBJ2-5 TRBV6-5 CASRLGTATRETQYF
- TRBJ2-2 TRBV19 CASSVDRVITGELFF
few TRBJ1-5 TRBV2 CASNRQEYQPQHF
once TRBJ2-5 TRBV6-5 CASTGGETQYF
- TRBJ2-5 TRBV27 CASSLSPGSLETQYF
- TRBJ2-1 TRBV29-1 CSVERTSGRHEQFF
- TRBJ2-1 TRBV4-1 CASSHALGTGGVEQFF
- TRBJ2-5 TRBV6-6 CASSYLDNQYF
- TRBJ2-5 TRBV5-1 CASSEREQETQYF
once TRBJ2-7 TRBV5-6 CASSWTGGYEQYF
- TRBJ1-4 TRBV27 CASKWEMGEKLFF
- TRBJ1-3 TRBV6-1 CASSEPQGGNTIYF
- TRBJ1-6 TRBV9 CASSVASDGGGGSPLHF
- TRBJ2-7 TRBV19 CATRTGRYEQYF
- TRBJ1-1 TRBV30 CAWSVLPGQREAFF
- TRBJ1-6 TRBV5-1 CASSLGQEHDSPLHF
once TRBJ2-1 TRBV11-2 CASSLGGAGAYNEQFF
- TRBJ2-5 TRBV27 CASSSLGGGEETQYF
- TRBJ2-5 TRBV9 CASSSTTVQETQYF
- TRBJ2-2 TRBV18 CASSPRQQGEANTGELFF